This TCR beta chain was found in a study of shared T cell receptors in the human thymus. With V trimmed by 6 bases and J by 4 bases, 5 bases remained unmatched. Germline V gives CDR1 MNHEY, CDR2 SVGAGI. The CDR3 is made up of 15 amino acids. Libraries were prepared by immunoSEQ multiplex PCR; TCRdb keeps only in-frame clonotypes and omits some of them. The data show over 450,000 clones, around 78% seen once. The same sample was also studied in work on human thymus T cells. Per that study: Resections removed during corrective heart surgery provided the thymus tissue used. Overlap was high between thymic repertoires from unrelated individuals, as reported in related research.

The origin of this receptor is a boy younger than two with a congenital heart defect. V and J are TRBV6-5 and TRBJ2-1; 11 bases align to TRBD1. Sequencing was performed on thymocytes. The CDR3 DNA is TGTGCCAGCAGGGCGGACAGGGGGCATTACAATGAGCAGTTCTTC. Its protein is CASRADRGHYNEQFF.